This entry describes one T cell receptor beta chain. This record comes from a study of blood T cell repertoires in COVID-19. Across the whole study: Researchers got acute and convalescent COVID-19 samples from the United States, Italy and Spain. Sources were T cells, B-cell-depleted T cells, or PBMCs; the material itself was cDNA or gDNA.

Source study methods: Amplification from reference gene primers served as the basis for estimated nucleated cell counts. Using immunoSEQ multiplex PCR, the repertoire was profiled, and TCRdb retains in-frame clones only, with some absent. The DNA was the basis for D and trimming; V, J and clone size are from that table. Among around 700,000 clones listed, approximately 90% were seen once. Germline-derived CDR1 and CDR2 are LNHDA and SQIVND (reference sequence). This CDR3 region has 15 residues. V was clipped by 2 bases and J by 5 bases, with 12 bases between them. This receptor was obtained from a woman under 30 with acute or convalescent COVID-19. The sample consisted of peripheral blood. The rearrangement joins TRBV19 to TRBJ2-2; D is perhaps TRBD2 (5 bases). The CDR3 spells CASSIWEKGTGELFF. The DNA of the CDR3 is TGTGCCAGTAGTATATGGGAGAAAGGGACCGGGGAGCTGTTTTTT.